This passage covers 19 T cell receptor beta chains from one sample sequenced in a study of T cell responses to AZD1222 COVID-19 vaccine. Using immunoSEQ multiplex PCR, the repertoire was profiled, and TCRdb retains in-frame clones only, with some absent. The sample has more than 90,000 clones, approximately 90% seen once. This material consisted of peripheral blood, taken 28 days after the second AZD1222 dose. The receptor set was obtained from an adult who received the AZD1222 COVID-19 vaccine.

The V gene is TRBV30, the J gene TRBJ1-5, with 7 bases that match TRBD1. Trimming cost V 1 base and J 4 bases; bases outside gene matches: 1. Germline V gene lookup returns CDR1 GTSNPN and CDR2 SVGIG (reference sequence). The CDR3 is 13 amino acids. This chain's CDR3 is CAWSGGQNQPQHF. As DNA, the CDR3 is TGTGCCTGGAGTGGGGGACAGAATCAGCCCCAGCATTTT.

The CDR3 sequence is CASSPSVSSYEQYF. In DNA, the CDR3 is TGTGCCAGCTCACCATCGGTGAGCTCCTACGAGCAGTACTTC. The chain links TRBV18 to TRBJ2-7; D uncertain. The V end lost 2 bases, the J end lost 0 bases, and 8 bases lay between the germline ends. Germline CDR1 reads KGHSH; CDR2 reads LQKENI. The CDR3 loop spans 14 amino acids.

The chain is built from TRBV5-1 and TRBJ1-2; possible D gene TRBD1, 6 bases. The CDR3 has 15 residues. The V end lost 4 bases, the J end lost 6 bases, and 19 bases lay between the germline ends. CDR1 is SGHRS, CDR2 YFSETQ, per germline. CDR3 residues: CASSPPGGQIDGYTF. The DNA of the CDR3 is TGCGCCAGCAGCCCTCCCGGGGGGCAGATTGATGGCTACACCTTC.

The chain combines TRBV9 with TRBJ2-5; D is ambiguous. V was clipped by 1 base and J by 1 base, with 5 bases between them. The germline V gene encodes CDR1 SGDLS and CDR2 YYNGEE. The CDR3 contains 13 residues. CDR3 in amino acids: CASSVSLQETQYF. The CDR3 nucleotides read TGTGCCAGCAGCGTATCACTCCAAGAGACCCAGTACTTC.

The rearrangement links TRBV9 to TRBJ2-4; no reliable D call. This CDR3 is 14 amino acids long. The V end was cut by 4 bases, the J end by 0 bases, with 8 bases between. CDR1 and CDR2 from the germline V gene are SGDLS and YYNGEE. The CDR3 loop reads CASSPTIAKNIQYF. The CDR3 coding sequence is TGTGCCAGCAGCCCGACGATAGCCAAAAACATTCAGTACTTC.

CDR3 in amino acids: CASSYSTPQGQPQHF. For the CDR3, the DNA is TGTGCCAGCAGTTACTCGACCCCCCAGGGCCAGCCCCAGCATTTT. The chain combines TRBV6-2 or TRBV6-3 with TRBJ1-5, with TRBD1 as a possible D gene (5 bases). Germline lookup yields CDR1 MNHEY and CDR2 SVGEGT. The CDR3 sequence is 15 residues long. The germline V and J ends were trimmed by 0 bases and 7 bases, with 13 bases remaining between them.

The genes are TRBV27 and TRBJ2-6, with D perhaps assigned TRBD1 or TRBD2 (5 bases each). The CDR3 length is 16 residues. Germline values: CDR1 MNHEY, CDR2 SMNVEV (reference sequence). Trimming left V 6 bases short and J 0 bases short, with 12 bases between. CDR3 coding DNA: TGTGCCAGCAGCACCGGGGCCTACTCTGGGGCCAACGTCCTGACTTTC. Protein sequence: CASSTGAYSGANVLTF.

V and J are TRBV3-1 (or the pseudogene TRBV3-2) and TRBJ1-1, with TRBD1 as a possible D gene (6 bases). This CDR3 contains 13 residues. Germline values: CDR1 LGHDT, CDR2 YNNKEL (reference sequence). Trimming took off 0 bases at V and 8 bases at J, with 10 bases between the two ends. The CDR3, as DNA: TGTGCCAGCAGCCAAGATAGGGGACAAGAAGCTTTCTTT. This encodes CASSQDRGQEAFF.

The chain recombines TRBV7-2 with TRBJ2-1, with 9 bases aligning to TRBD1. CDR1 and CDR2 from the germline V gene are SGHTA and FQGNSA. The CDR3 runs 15 residues. The junction had 3 bases not matched to a gene; V was cut back by 3 bases and J by 3 bases. CDR3: CASSFKTGGYNEQFF. CDR3 DNA sequence: TGTGCCAGCAGCTTTAAGACAGGGGGCTACAATGAGCAGTTCTTC.

Worth noting for this clone: An end of the junction differs from the germline gene, which may be a read error. This chain uses TRBV7-9 with TRBJ1-4, with D hard to call. CDR1 and CDR2 from the germline V gene are SEHNR and FQNEAQ (reference sequence). The CDR3 spans 12 residues. The CDR3 coding sequence is TGTGCCAGCAGCTTGGGGAATGGAAAACTGTTTTTT. Translated, it gives CASSLGNGKLFF.

The chain uses TRBV28 and TRBJ1-2; a weak D match, TRBD1 (5 bases). Trimming shortened V by 2 bases and J by 3 bases, and 13 bases separated the two germline ends. The CDR3 sequence is 15 residues long. Germline V gene lookup returns CDR1 MDHEN and CDR2 SYDVKM. The CDR3 reads CASSLNPGTDYGYTF. CDR3 sequence (DNA): TGTGCCAGCAGTTTAAACCCGGGGACGGACTATGGCTACACCTTC.

The chain links TRBV19 to TRBJ2-7, with 9 nucleotides matching TRBD2. Germline trimming cut 3 bases from V and 3 bases from J; bases unmatched to any gene: 6. This CDR3 comprises 15 residues. Germline loops: CDR1 LNHDA, CDR2 SQIVND (reference sequence). The DNA of the CDR3 is TGTGCCAGTAGTATCGTAGGGACTAGCTTCTACGAGCAGTACTTC. Residues: CASSIVGTSFYEQYF.

V usage is TRBV29-1 and J usage is TRBJ2-5; 16 bases are shared with TRBD2. Trimming removed 7 bases from V and 0 bases from J; junction bases left unmatched: 20. Germline CDR1 reads SQVTM; CDR2 reads ANQGSEA. CDR3 size: 21 residues. DNA of the CDR3: TGCAGCGCATCATCCGGGACTAGCGGGAGGGTGGTGATACACAACCAAGAGACCCAGTACTTC. Protein sequence: CSASSGTSGRVVIHNQETQYF.

The rearrangement joins TRBV5-1 to TRBJ1-1, with unresolved D. Germline V CDR1 and CDR2: SGHRS, YFSETQ. The CDR3 totals 15 residues. Trimming took 0 bases from V and 3 from J, leaving 12 bases between them. This CDR3 is CASSLVWGFDTEAFF. For the CDR3, the DNA is TGCGCCAGCAGCTTGGTATGGGGTTTCGACACTGAAGCTTTCTTT.

The rearrangement links TRBV24-1 to TRBJ2-5; D gene ambiguous. Germline values: CDR1 KGHDR, CDR2 SFDVKD. The ends were cut back, 1 base at V and 2 bases at J, with 4 bases in the middle. The CDR3 runs to 13 residues. CDR3 sequence (DNA): TGTGCCACCAGTGATTTACAGCAAGAGACCCAGTACTTC. Protein product: CATSDLQQETQYF.

This clone occurred once. The rearrangement links TRBV7-8 to TRBJ1-4, with D tentatively TRBD1 (6 bases). V was shortened by 2 bases and J by 7 bases, with 14 bases between the two germline ends. CDR1 and CDR2 from the germline V gene are SGHVS and FQNEAQ. The CDR3 is 15 residues long. This CDR3 reads CASSLRAGVGEKLFF. In nucleotides, the CDR3 is TGTGCCAGCAGCTTAAGGGCAGGGGTGGGTGAAAAACTGTTTTTT. Together with reference TRBV7-8 and TRBJ1-4, the CDR3 gives the full variable domain: GAGVSQSPRYKVAKRGQDVALRCDPISGHVSLFWYQQALGQGPEFLTYFQNEAQLDKSGLPSDRFFAERPEGSVSTLKIQRTQQEDSAVYLCASSLRAGVGEKLFFGSGTQLSVL.

The rearrangement joins TRBV9 to TRBJ2-5; the D gene is possibly TRBD1 (6 bases). The CDR3 runs to 17 residues. Germline values: CDR1 SGDLS, CDR2 YYNGEE. The V end was cut by 3 bases, the J end by 5 bases, with 23 bases between. The CDR3 spells CASSEAQNRDLYETQYF. CDR3 in DNA: TGTGCCAGCAGCGAGGCCCAGAACAGGGATCTCTATGAGACCCAGTACTTC.

The V and J genes are TRBV5-1 and TRBJ1-5; D may be TRBD1 (6 bases). This CDR3 is 15 amino acids long. Trimming removed 0 bases at V and 2 bases at J, with 9 bases between. Germline CDR1 is SGHRS and CDR2 is YFSETQ. CDR3 DNA sequence: TGCGCCAGCAGCTTGGAAGGGGGTCGCAATCAGCCCCAGCATTTT. The encoded protein is CASSLEGGRNQPQHF.

The chain recombines TRBV11-2 with TRBJ1-2; D may be TRBD1 (6 bases). CDR3 length equals 15 residues. Per the germline V gene, CDR1 is SGHAT and CDR2 is FQNNGV. V gave up 5 bases and J gave up 6 bases, with 19 bases separating them. The CDR3 sequence: CASSHAVQGNDGYTF. CDR3 DNA sequence: TGTGCCAGCAGCCACGCCGTCCAGGGGAATGATGGCTACACCTTC.